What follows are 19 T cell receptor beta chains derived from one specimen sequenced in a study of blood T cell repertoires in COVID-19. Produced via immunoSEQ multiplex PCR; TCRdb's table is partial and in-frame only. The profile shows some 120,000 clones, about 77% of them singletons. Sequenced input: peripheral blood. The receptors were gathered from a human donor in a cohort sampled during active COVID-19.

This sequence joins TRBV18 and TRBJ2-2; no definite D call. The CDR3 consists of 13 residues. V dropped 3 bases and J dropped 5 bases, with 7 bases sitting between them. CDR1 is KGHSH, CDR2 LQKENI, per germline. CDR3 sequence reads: CASSPGATGELFF. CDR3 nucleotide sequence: TGTGCCAGCTCACCGGGCGCGACCGGGGAGCTGTTTTTT.

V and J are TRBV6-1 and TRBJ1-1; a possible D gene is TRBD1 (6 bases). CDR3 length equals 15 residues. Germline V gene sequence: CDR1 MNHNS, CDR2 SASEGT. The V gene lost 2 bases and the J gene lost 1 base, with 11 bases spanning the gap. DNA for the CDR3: TGTGCCAGCAGTGAAAGCGGGGGCCGGAACACTGAAGCTTTCTTT. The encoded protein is CASSESGGRNTEAFF.

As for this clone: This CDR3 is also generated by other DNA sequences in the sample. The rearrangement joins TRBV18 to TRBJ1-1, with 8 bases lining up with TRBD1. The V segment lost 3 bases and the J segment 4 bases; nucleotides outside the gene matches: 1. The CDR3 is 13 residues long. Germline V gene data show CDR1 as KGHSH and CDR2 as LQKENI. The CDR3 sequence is CASSPTGGTEAFF. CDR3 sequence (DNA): TGTGCCAGCTCACCCACAGGGGGCACTGAAGCTTTCTTT.

The CDR3 nucleotides are TGTGCCAGCAGTTACCTAGGGACTAGCGGAACGCAGTATTTT. Protein: CASSYLGTSGTQYF. V and J are TRBV6-6 and TRBJ2-3; 11 bases align to TRBD2. Germline CDR1 is MNHNY and CDR2 is SVGAGI (reference sequence). This CDR3 contains 14 residues. V was pared by 2 bases and J by 9 bases, with 4 bases of the junction left unmatched.

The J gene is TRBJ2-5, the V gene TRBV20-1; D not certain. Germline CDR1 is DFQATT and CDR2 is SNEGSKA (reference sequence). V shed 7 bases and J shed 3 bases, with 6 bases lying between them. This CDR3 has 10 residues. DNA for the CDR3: TGCAGTGGTCAGGAAGAGACCCAGTACTTC. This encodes CSGQEETQYF.

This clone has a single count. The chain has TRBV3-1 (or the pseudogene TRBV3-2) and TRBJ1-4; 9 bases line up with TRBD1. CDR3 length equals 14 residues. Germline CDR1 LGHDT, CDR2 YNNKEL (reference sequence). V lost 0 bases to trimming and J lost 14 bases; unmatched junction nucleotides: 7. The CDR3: CASSQDGTGSKLFF. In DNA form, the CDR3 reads TGTGCCAGCAGCCAAGATGGGACAGGGAGTAAGCTGTTTTTT.

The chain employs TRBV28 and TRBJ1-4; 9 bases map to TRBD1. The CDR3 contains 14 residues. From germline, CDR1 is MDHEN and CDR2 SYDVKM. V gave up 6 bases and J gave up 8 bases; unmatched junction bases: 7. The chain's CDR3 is CASRSTGGNEKLFF. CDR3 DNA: TGTGCCAGCAGGTCGACAGGGGGAAACGAAAAACTGTTTTTT. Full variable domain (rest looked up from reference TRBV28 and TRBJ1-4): DVKVTQSSRYLVKRTGEKVFLECVQDMDHENMFWYRQDPGLGLRLIYFSYDVKMKEKGDIPEGYSVSREKKERFSLILESASTNQTSMYLCASRSTGGNEKLFFGSGTQLSVL.

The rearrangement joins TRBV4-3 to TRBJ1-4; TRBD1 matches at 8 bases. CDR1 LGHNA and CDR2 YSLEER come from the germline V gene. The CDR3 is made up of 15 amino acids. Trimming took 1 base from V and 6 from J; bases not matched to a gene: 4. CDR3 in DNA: TGCGCCAGCAGCCAAGCCAGGGGGCTGGATGAAAAACTGTTTTTT. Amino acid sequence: CASSQARGLDEKLFF.

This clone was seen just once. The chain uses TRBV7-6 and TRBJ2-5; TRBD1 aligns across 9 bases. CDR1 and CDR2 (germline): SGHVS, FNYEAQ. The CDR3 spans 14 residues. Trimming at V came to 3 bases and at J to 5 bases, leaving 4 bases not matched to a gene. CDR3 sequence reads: CASSFSTGGETQYF. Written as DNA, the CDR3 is TGTGCCAGCAGCTTCTCGACAGGGGGGGAGACCCAGTACTTC.

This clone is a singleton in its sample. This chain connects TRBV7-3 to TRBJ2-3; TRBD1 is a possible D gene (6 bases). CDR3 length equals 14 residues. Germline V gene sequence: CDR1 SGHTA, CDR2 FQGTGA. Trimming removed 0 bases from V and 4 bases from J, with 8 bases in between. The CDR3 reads CASSLTDSSDTQYF. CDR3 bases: TGTGCCAGCAGCTTAACGGACAGCTCAGATACGCAGTATTTT.

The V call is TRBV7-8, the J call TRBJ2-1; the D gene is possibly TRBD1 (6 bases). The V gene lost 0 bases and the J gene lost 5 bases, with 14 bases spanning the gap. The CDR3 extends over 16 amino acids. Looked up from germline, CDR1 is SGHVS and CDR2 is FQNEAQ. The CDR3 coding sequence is TGTGCCAGCAGCTTAGCCTTCCAGGGGTTGGACAATGAGCAGTTCTTC. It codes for CASSLAFQGLDNEQFF.

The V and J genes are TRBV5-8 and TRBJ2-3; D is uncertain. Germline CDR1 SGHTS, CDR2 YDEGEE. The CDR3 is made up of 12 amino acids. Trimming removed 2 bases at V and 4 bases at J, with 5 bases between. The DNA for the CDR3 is TGTGCCAGCAGCTTAGTAGCAGATACGCAGTATTTT. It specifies CASSLVADTQYF.

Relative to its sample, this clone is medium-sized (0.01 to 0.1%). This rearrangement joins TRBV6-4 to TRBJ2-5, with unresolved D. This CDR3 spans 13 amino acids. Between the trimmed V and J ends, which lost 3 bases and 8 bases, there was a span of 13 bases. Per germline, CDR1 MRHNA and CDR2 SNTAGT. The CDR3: CASSEEVRSTQYF. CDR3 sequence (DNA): TGTGCCAGCAGTGAAGAGGTCAGATCTACCCAGTACTTC.

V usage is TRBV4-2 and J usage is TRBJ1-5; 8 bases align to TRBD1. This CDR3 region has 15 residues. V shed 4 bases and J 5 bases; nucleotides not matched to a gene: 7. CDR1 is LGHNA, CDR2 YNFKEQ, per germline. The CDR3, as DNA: TGTGCCAGCAGCCCAGAGACAGGGGCTCATCAGCCCCAGCATTTT. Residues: CASSPETGAHQPQHF.

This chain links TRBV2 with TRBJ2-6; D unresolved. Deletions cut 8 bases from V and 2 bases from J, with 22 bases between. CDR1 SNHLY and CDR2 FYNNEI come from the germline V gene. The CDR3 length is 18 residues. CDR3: CASLLGPTSAAGANVLTF. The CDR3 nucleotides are TGTGCCAGCCTCCTAGGCCCCACCAGTGCTGCTGGGGCCAACGTCCTGACTTTC. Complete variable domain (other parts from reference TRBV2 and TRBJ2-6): EPEVTQTPSHQVTQMGQEVILRCVPISNHLYFYWYRQILGQKVEFLVSFYNNEISEKSEIFDDQFSVERPDGSNFTLKIRSTKLEDSAMYFCASLLGPTSAAGANVLTFGAGSRLTVL.

The CDR3 DNA follows: TGTGCCAGCAGTATAGACAGGGGCGACGGCTACACCTTC. The encoded protein is CASSIDRGDGYTF. The chain links TRBV6-2 or TRBV6-3 to TRBJ1-2, with 8 bases that match TRBD1. The trim removed 5 bases at V and 8 bases at J, leaving 7 bases unmatched. Germline V lookup: CDR1 MNHEY, CDR2 SVGEGT. CDR3 length: 13 residues.

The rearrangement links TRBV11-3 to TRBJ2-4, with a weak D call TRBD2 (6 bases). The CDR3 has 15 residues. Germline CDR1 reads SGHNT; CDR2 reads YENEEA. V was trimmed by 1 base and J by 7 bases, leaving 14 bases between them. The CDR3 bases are TGTGCCAGCAGCTTAGTAGCGGTGGAAGGGAACATTCAGTACTTC. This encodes CASSLVAVEGNIQYF. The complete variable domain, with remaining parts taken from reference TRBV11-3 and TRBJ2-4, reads EAGVVQSPRYKIIEKKQPVAFWCNPISGHNTLYWYLQNLGQGPELLIRYENEEAVDDSQLPKDRFSAERLKGVDSTLKIQPAELGDSAVYLCASSLVAVEGNIQYFGAGTRLSVL.

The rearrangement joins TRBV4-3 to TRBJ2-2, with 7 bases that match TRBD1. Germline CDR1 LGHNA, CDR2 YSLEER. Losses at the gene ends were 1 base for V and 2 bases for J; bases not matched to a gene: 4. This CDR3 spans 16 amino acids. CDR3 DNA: TGCGCCAGCAGCCAAGGAGGGGGCGGAAACACCGGGGAGCTGTTTTTT. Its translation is CASSQGGGGNTGELFF.

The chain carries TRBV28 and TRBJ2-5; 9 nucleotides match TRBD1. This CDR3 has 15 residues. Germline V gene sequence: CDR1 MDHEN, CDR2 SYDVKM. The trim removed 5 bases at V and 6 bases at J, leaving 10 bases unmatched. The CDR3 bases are TGTGCCAGCAGTATTGTAGGACAGGGGTCGAAGACCCAGTACTTC. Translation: CASSIVGQGSKTQYF.